A selection of T cell receptor beta chains follows, all from one sample in a study of blood T cell repertoires in COVID-19. Sequencing was performed with immunoSEQ multiplex PCR; in TCRdb, only in-frame clones are kept and a portion is missing. This table holds about 310,000 clones, 87% found once. The sample comprised PBMCs or T cells enriched from blood (not recorded which). The receptors stem from a woman younger than 30 who had recovered from COVID-19. Both conserved end residues are part of each CDR3. The order of the fields is J gene, clone size, V gene, D gene, CDR3 DNA, CDR3 protein. D genes are given only for firm matches. The listing skips clone size in some rows; elsewhere it reads once, few, many or a size class.

j_call: TRBJ1-6; clone_size: NA; v_call: TRBV9; d_call: NA; cdr3_nt: TGTGCCAGCAGCGTGTCAGGGAATAATTCACCCCTCCACTTT; cdr3_aa: CASSVSGNNSPLHF
j_call: TRBJ2-7; clone_size: NA; v_call: TRBV6-5; d_call: NA; cdr3_nt: TGTGCCAGCCAGATAACAGAGAACTACGAGCAGTACTTC; cdr3_aa: CASQITENYEQYF
j_call: TRBJ2-1; clone_size: NA; v_call: TRBV11-3; d_call: NA; cdr3_nt: TGTGCCGCCAGCAGGCTAGCGAAAAACAATGAGCAGTTCTTC; cdr3_aa: CAASRLAKNNEQFF
j_call: TRBJ1-2; clone_size: NA; v_call: TRBV28; d_call: NA; cdr3_nt: TGTGCCAGCAGTTTGCTACGGGCTAACTATGGCTACACCTTC; cdr3_aa: CASSLLRANYGYTF
j_call: TRBJ1-5; clone_size: NA; v_call: TRBV19; d_call: TRBD1; cdr3_nt: TGTGCCAGTAGTACCCGGGACAGTGGAGTTTATCAGCCCCAGCATTTT; cdr3_aa: CASSTRDSGVYQPQHF
j_call: TRBJ1-1; clone_size: NA; v_call: TRBV21-1; d_call: NA; cdr3_nt: TGTGCCAGCAGCAACCATCCCCCCGGGACAGGGCCCCGGGATAGCACTGAAGCTTTCTTT; cdr3_aa: CASSNHPPGTGPRDSTEAFF
j_call: TRBJ1-1; clone_size: NA; v_call: TRBV6-5; d_call: TRBD1; cdr3_nt: TGTGCCAGCAGTTCGTTACAGGGACAGTCAGGAGAAGCTTTCTTT; cdr3_aa: CASSSLQGQSGEAFF
j_call: TRBJ1-4; clone_size: NA; v_call: TRBV28; d_call: TRBD1; cdr3_nt: TGTGCCTCTAAGGGGACAGGGAGAATGAATAATGAAAAACTGTTTTTT; cdr3_aa: CASKGTGRMNNEKLFF
j_call: TRBJ1-6; clone_size: NA; v_call: TRBV12-3/TRBV12-4; d_call: NA; cdr3_nt: TGTGCCAGCAGTTTATTCGTTTCACCCCTCCACTTT; cdr3_aa: CASSLFVSPLHF
j_call: TRBJ2-7; clone_size: NA; v_call: TRBV2; d_call: TRBD1; cdr3_nt: TGTGCCAGCAGTGAACGGGAGACAGGGGGTCGGTACGAGCAGTACTTC; cdr3_aa: CASSERETGGRYEQYF
j_call: TRBJ2-4; clone_size: NA; v_call: TRBV5-4; d_call: NA; cdr3_nt: TGTGCCAGCAGCTTTTGGACGGGGGACATTCAGTACTTC; cdr3_aa: CASSFWTGDIQYF
j_call: TRBJ1-4; clone_size: NA; v_call: TRBV4-1; d_call: NA; cdr3_nt: TGCGCCAGCAGCCAAGATTTCGTGGAAAAACTGTTTTTT; cdr3_aa: CASSQDFVEKLFF
j_call: TRBJ2-7; clone_size: NA; v_call: TRBV7-8; d_call: NA; cdr3_nt: TGTGCCAGCAGCCCCAATAGAGTAGAGCAGTACTTC; cdr3_aa: CASSPNRVEQYF
j_call: TRBJ2-3; clone_size: NA; v_call: TRBV6-1; d_call: NA; cdr3_nt: TGTGCCAGCAGTGAAGCTGTTGGCAGTCCCGATACGCAGTATTTT; cdr3_aa: CASSEAVGSPDTQYF
j_call: TRBJ1-1; clone_size: NA; v_call: TRBV6-5; d_call: NA; cdr3_nt: TGTGCCAGCAGTTACTCCCTACAGGGGAACACTGAAGCTTTCTTT; cdr3_aa: CASSYSLQGNTEAFF
j_call: TRBJ2-1; clone_size: NA; v_call: TRBV5-1; d_call: NA; cdr3_nt: TGCGCCAGCAGGGGACTCCCCTCCTACAATGAGCAGTTCTTC; cdr3_aa: CASRGLPSYNEQFF
j_call: TRBJ1-2; clone_size: NA; v_call: TRBV14; d_call: NA; cdr3_nt: TGTGCCAGCAGCCATCGGACAAACTATGGCTACACCTTC; cdr3_aa: CASSHRTNYGYTF
j_call: TRBJ1-5; clone_size: NA; v_call: TRBV6-5; d_call: NA; cdr3_nt: TGTGCCAGCAGTCGACAAAAGCCTGGGCCCCAGCATTTT; cdr3_aa: CASSRQKPGPQHF
j_call: TRBJ1-4; clone_size: NA; v_call: TRBV19; d_call: NA; cdr3_nt: TGTGCCAGTAGTACGGGAAAGGACGCCCAGCTACTGTTTTTT; cdr3_aa: CASSTGKDAQLLFF
j_call: TRBJ1-2; clone_size: NA; v_call: TRBV6-6; d_call: NA; cdr3_nt: TGTGCCATCCAGGCTCCTAACTATGGCTACACCTTC; cdr3_aa: CAIQAPNYGYTF
j_call: TRBJ2-5; clone_size: NA; v_call: TRBV5-6; d_call: NA; cdr3_nt: TGTGCCAGCAGCCCAGGCGGGTACCAAGAGACCCAGTACTTC; cdr3_aa: CASSPGGYQETQYF
j_call: TRBJ1-1; clone_size: NA; v_call: TRBV6-1; d_call: NA; cdr3_nt: TGTGCCAGCAGTGATTCGAGGGGGGCTTTCTTT; cdr3_aa: CASSDSRGAFF
j_call: TRBJ2-1; clone_size: NA; v_call: TRBV28; d_call: TRBD2; cdr3_nt: TGTGCCGGAGGGAGGGATGCCTACAATGAGCAGTTCTTC; cdr3_aa: CAGGRDAYNEQFF
j_call: TRBJ1-4; clone_size: NA; v_call: TRBV21-1; d_call: NA; cdr3_nt: TGTGCCAGCAGCAAAGGATGGACAGGGACTAATGAAAAACTGTTTTTT; cdr3_aa: CASSKGWTGTNEKLFF
j_call: TRBJ2-7; clone_size: NA; v_call: TRBV10-3; d_call: TRBD2; cdr3_nt: TGTGCCTCTCGGTCCCCGGGACTAGGTATAGACTACGAGCAGTACTTC; cdr3_aa: CASRSPGLGIDYEQYF
j_call: TRBJ2-7; clone_size: NA; v_call: TRBV20-1; d_call: TRBD1; cdr3_nt: TGCAGTGCGCACAGGGGTTACGAGCAGTACTTC; cdr3_aa: CSAHRGYEQYF
j_call: TRBJ2-5; clone_size: NA; v_call: TRBV6-5; d_call: TRBD1; cdr3_nt: TGTGCCAGCAGTTACTCCTTGGACAGGCTTCGAGAGACCCAGTACTTC; cdr3_aa: CASSYSLDRLRETQYF
j_call: TRBJ1-2; clone_size: NA; v_call: TRBV7-3; d_call: TRBD1; cdr3_nt: TGTGCCAGCAGCCCGCTCCCCGGACAGGACCTGTACTTC; cdr3_aa: CASSPLPGQDLYF
j_call: TRBJ1-1; clone_size: NA; v_call: TRBV7-3; d_call: NA; cdr3_nt: TGTGCCAGCAGCGAGGACACTGCCACTGAAGCTTTCTTT; cdr3_aa: CASSEDTATEAFF
j_call: TRBJ1-1; clone_size: few; v_call: TRBV25-1; d_call: TRBD1; cdr3_nt: TGTGCCAGCAAAGCCCGACAGGGGGCCACTGAAGCTTTCTTT; cdr3_aa: CASKARQGATEAFF
j_call: TRBJ1-1; clone_size: few; v_call: TRBV5-6; d_call: NA; cdr3_nt: TGTGCCAGCAGCTTGACGGGCAGGGTCGGGGCTTTCTTT; cdr3_aa: CASSLTGRVGAFF
j_call: TRBJ2-2; clone_size: NA; v_call: TRBV30; d_call: NA; cdr3_nt: TGTGCCTGGAGTGTACGGATTGTCTACAGAATGAACACCGGGGAGCTGTTTTTT; cdr3_aa: CAWSVRIVYRMNTGELFF
j_call: TRBJ1-1; clone_size: NA; v_call: TRBV2; d_call: NA; cdr3_nt: TGTGCCAGCAGTGTTGGGGGGGCTCACACTGAAGCTTTCTTT; cdr3_aa: CASSVGGAHTEAFF
j_call: TRBJ2-7; clone_size: NA; v_call: TRBV18; d_call: NA; cdr3_nt: TGTGCCAGCTCACCACCAGGGTCGACGAGGACATACGAGCAGTACTTC; cdr3_aa: CASSPPGSTRTYEQYF
j_call: TRBJ1-1; clone_size: NA; v_call: TRBV2; d_call: TRBD1; cdr3_nt: TGTGCCAGCATCCCCCTAATCACAGGGGAGGTTGAAGCTTTCTTT; cdr3_aa: CASIPLITGEVEAFF
j_call: TRBJ1-5; clone_size: NA; v_call: TRBV14; d_call: NA; cdr3_nt: TGTGCCAGCAGCCAGGGCCCGAATCAGCCCCAGCATTTT; cdr3_aa: CASSQGPNQPQHF
j_call: TRBJ1-4; clone_size: NA; v_call: TRBV19; d_call: TRBD1; cdr3_nt: TGTGCCAGTAGCCGAGGGAGAGGGGGCTGGAATGAAAAACTGTTTTTT; cdr3_aa: CASSRGRGGWNEKLFF
j_call: TRBJ2-3; clone_size: NA; v_call: TRBV18; d_call: TRBD1; cdr3_nt: TGTGCCAGCTCACCAGGACAGGCTAGCACAGATACGCAGTATTTT; cdr3_aa: CASSPGQASTDTQYF
j_call: TRBJ1-1; clone_size: NA; v_call: TRBV5-1; d_call: NA; cdr3_nt: TGCGCCAGCAGCTTGGGATTGGTAGTGAACACTGAAGCTTTCTTT; cdr3_aa: CASSLGLVVNTEAFF
j_call: TRBJ2-7; clone_size: NA; v_call: TRBV4-3; d_call: TRBD1; cdr3_nt: TGCGCCAGCAGCCGGGGGACAGAATACGAGCAGTACTTC; cdr3_aa: CASSRGTEYEQYF
j_call: TRBJ2-5; clone_size: NA; v_call: TRBV7-9; d_call: NA; cdr3_nt: TGTGCCAGCAGCCCTTGGACGGCAGGGGAACAAGAGACCCAGTACTTC; cdr3_aa: CASSPWTAGEQETQYF
j_call: TRBJ1-4; clone_size: NA; v_call: TRBV30; d_call: TRBD1; cdr3_nt: TGTGCCTGGAATGAGGGGGCATATGAAAAACTGTTTTTT; cdr3_aa: CAWNEGAYEKLFF
j_call: TRBJ1-1; clone_size: NA; v_call: TRBV7-2; d_call: TRBD1; cdr3_nt: TGTGCCAGCAGCTCCTACAGGGGGATGAACACTGAAGCTTTCTTT; cdr3_aa: CASSSYRGMNTEAFF
j_call: TRBJ2-7; clone_size: NA; v_call: TRBV27; d_call: TRBD2; cdr3_nt: TGTGCCAGCAGACCGGGACTAGCGGCCTACGAGCAGTACTTC; cdr3_aa: CASRPGLAAYEQYF